These 18 T cell receptor beta chains were all obtained from the same sample, sequenced in a study of blood T cell repertoires in COVID-19. Using immunoSEQ multiplex PCR, the repertoire was profiled, and TCRdb retains in-frame clones only, with some absent. The profile shows about 170,000 clones, roughly 80% of them singletons. What was sequenced was peripheral blood. The receptors come from a man in his 70s with active or convalescent COVID-19.

In regard to this clone: The junction and the germline gene differ at one end; a read error may be behind it. The genes are TRBV7-8 and TRBJ2-5; 15 bases agree with TRBD2. This CDR3 contains 18 residues. The V gene's germline CDR1 is SGHVS and CDR2 FQNEAQ. Here the CDR3 reads CASRLTAKPWGLAGGQYF. CDR3 coding DNA: TGTGCCAGCCGCTTGACCGCCAAACCGTGGGGACTAGCGGGAGGCCAGTACTTC.

V and J are TRBV6-5 and TRBJ2-7, with 9 bases aligning to TRBD1. V was pared by 8 bases and J by 5 bases, with 7 bases of the junction left unmatched. There are 13 residues in the CDR3. The germline V gene encodes CDR1 MNHEY and CDR2 SVGAGI. The CDR3 DNA sequence: TGTGCCAGCTCCGGACAGGGGAGCCACGAGCAGTACTTC. It is translated as CASSGQGSHEQYF.

The genes are TRBV7-3 and TRBJ2-1; 15 bases match TRBD2. The CDR3 is 15 residues long. With V trimmed by 4 bases and J by 8 bases, 3 bases remained unmatched. Germline assignment: CDR1 SGHTA and CDR2 FQGTGA. The chain's CDR3 is CASSSGLAGGDEQFF. CDR3 DNA sequence: TGTGCCAGCAGCTCGGGACTAGCGGGAGGCGATGAGCAGTTCTTC.

The rearrangement links TRBV27 to TRBJ2-1; 11 bases are a match to TRBD1. The V and J ends lost 3 bases and 5 bases, in that order; junction bases with no gene match: 6. CDR1 is MNHEY, CDR2 SMNVEV, per germline (reference sequence). There are 16 residues in the CDR3. The CDR3 region has the DNA TGTGCCAGCAGTTTCTATGGGACAGGGGGAAACAATGAGCAGTTCTTC. Protein sequence: CASSFYGTGGNNEQFF.

The chain carries TRBV11-2 and TRBJ1-6; D may be TRBD1 (6 bases). CDR1 and CDR2 (germline): SGHAT, FQNNGV. V was clipped by 5 bases and J by 7 bases, with 12 bases between them. This CDR3 has 14 amino acids. CDR3 bases: TGTGCCAGCAGCCGGGGACACCAGAATTCACCCCTCCACTTT. Encoded protein: CASSRGHQNSPLHF. The full variable domain, with the rest looked up from reference TRBV11-2 and TRBJ1-6, is EAGVAQSPRYKIIEKRQSVAFWCNPISGHATLYWYQQILGQGPKLLIQFQNNGVVDDSQLPKDRFSAERLKGVDSTLKIQPAKLEDSAVYLCASSRGHQNSPLHFGNGTRLTVT.

V usage is TRBV11-2 and J usage is TRBJ2-2; a possible D gene is TRBD1 (5 bases). V lost 5 bases and J lost 7, with 14 bases in between. CDR1 and CDR2 from the germline V gene are SGHAT and FQNNGV. The CDR3 sequence is 14 residues long. This chain's CDR3 is CASSLQTRDGELFF. In DNA form, the CDR3 reads TGTGCCAGCAGCCTACAGACCAGGGACGGGGAGCTGTTTTTT.

The chain combines TRBV30 with TRBJ1-6, with 7 bases aligning to TRBD1. Trimming removed 2 bases from V and 0 bases from J; junction bases left unmatched: 4. Per germline, CDR1 GTSNPN and CDR2 SVGIG (reference sequence). The CDR3 is 16 residues long. CDR3 DNA: TGTGCCTGGAGTCGCAGGGGGAGCTCCTATAATTCACCCCTCCACTTT. Translation: CAWSRRGSSYNSPLHF.

The chain joins TRBV4-3 to TRBJ2-2, with D unresolved. The V end lost 0 bases, the J end lost 1 base, and 15 bases lay between the germline ends. The germline V gene has CDR1 LGHNA and CDR2 YSLEER. The CDR3 is 18 residues long. This chain's CDR3 is CASSQEALAPLNTGELFF. In nucleotides, the CDR3 is TGCGCCAGCAGCCAAGAAGCGTTGGCGCCCTTGAACACCGGGGAGCTGTTTTTT.

This clone has a single count. V usage is TRBV29-1 and J usage is TRBJ2-1; TRBD2 agrees at 12 bases. J gave up 8 bases and V 7 bases, and 6 bases lay outside the gene matches. Germline V gives CDR1 SQVTM, CDR2 ANQGSEA. This CDR3 spans 13 amino acids. The CDR3 is CSATSGSRDEQFF. In DNA, the CDR3 is TGCAGCGCGACTAGCGGGAGCCGGGATGAGCAGTTCTTC.

This chain connects TRBV18 to TRBJ1-1; D remains unclear. CDR1 is KGHSH, CDR2 LQKENI, per germline. Trimming removed 0 bases at V and 0 bases at J, with 8 bases between. The CDR3 consists of 15 residues. For the CDR3, the DNA is TGTGCCAGCTCACCACCGAGGAAGATGAACACTGAAGCTTTCTTT. Protein: CASSPPRKMNTEAFF.

The chain combines TRBV30 with TRBJ2-4; D gene ambiguous. The CDR3 has 17 amino acids. V lost 1 base and J 1 base, leaving 17 bases between the germline ends. Germline CDR1 reads GTSNPN; CDR2 reads SVGIG (reference sequence). Written as DNA, the CDR3 is TGTGCCTGGAGTGGTCCTTTAGGCATCAGGGCCAAAAACATTCAGTACTTC. Residues: CAWSGPLGIRAKNIQYF.

The V and J genes are TRBV19 and TRBJ2-3; the D gene is possibly TRBD1 (6 bases). V lost 3 bases and J 6 bases, leaving 22 bases between the germline ends. Germline lookup yields CDR1 LNHDA and CDR2 SQIVND (reference sequence). The CDR3 sequence is 17 residues long. The CDR3 sequence is CASSIPGTPDQGDTQYF. The CDR3 bases are TGTGCCAGTAGTATCCCCGGGACACCCGACCAGGGGGATACGCAGTATTTT.

This chain uses TRBV19 with TRBJ1-1; 8 nucleotides align to TRBD1. Trimming took 4 bases from V and 2 from J; bases not matched to a gene: 9. Germline values: CDR1 LNHDA, CDR2 SQIVND (reference sequence). This CDR3 has 16 amino acids. CDR3 loop: CASSKHGQGKNTEAFF. As DNA, the CDR3 is TGTGCCAGTAGTAAACACGGACAGGGCAAAAACACTGAAGCTTTCTTT.

The V call is TRBV7-8, the J call TRBJ1-1, with D possibly matching TRBD1 (6 bases). CDR3 size: 12 residues. The V gene's germline CDR1 is SGHVS and CDR2 FQNEAQ. Trimming cost V 5 bases and J 9 bases, with 13 bases left between them. The CDR3 here is CASSPPTGKAFF. The CDR3 nucleotides are TGTGCCAGCAGCCCCCCAACAGGGAAAGCTTTCTTT.

This clone has just one count. The gene calls are TRBV18 and TRBJ1-4; D is possibly TRBD1 (5 bases). This CDR3 has 16 residues. V was clipped by 1 base and J by 3 bases, with 12 bases between them. From germline, CDR1 is KGHSH and CDR2 LQKENI. In nucleotides, the CDR3 is TGTGCCAGCTCACCACGTAAGGGACTGGCTAATGAAAAACTGTTTTTT. The encoded protein is CASSPRKGLANEKLFF.

This chain uses TRBV19 with TRBJ1-2, with unresolved D. Germline CDR1 and CDR2: LNHDA and SQIVND (reference sequence). The CDR3 runs 14 residues. The germline V and J ends were trimmed by 5 bases and 3 bases, with 13 bases remaining between them. This CDR3 reads CASSSGGSDYGYTF. The CDR3 nucleotides read TGTGCCAGTAGTTCTGGAGGGTCCGACTATGGCTACACCTTC.

The CDR3 reads CASSFTETGELFF. DNA for the CDR3: TGTGCCAGCAGCTTTACGGAGACCGGGGAGCTGTTTTTT. This rearrangement joins TRBV7-9 to TRBJ2-2; D is undetermined. Germline lookup yields CDR1 SEHNR and CDR2 FQNEAQ (reference sequence). The CDR3 covers 13 residues. The V end was cut by 3 bases, the J end by 5 bases, with 7 bases between. Complete variable domain (other parts from reference TRBV7-9 and TRBJ2-2): DTGVSQNPRHKITKRGQNVTFRCDPISEHNRLYWYRQTLGQGPEFLTYFQNEAQLEKSRLLSDRFSAERPKGSFSTLEIQRTEQGDSAMYLCASSFTETGELFFGEGSRLTVL.

The chain employs TRBV11-2 and TRBJ2-7, with a weak D call TRBD1 (7 bases). The CDR3 extends over 14 amino acids. Germline values: CDR1 SGHAT, CDR2 FQNNGV. V lost 4 bases and J 2 bases, leaving 12 bases between the germline ends. The CDR3 nucleotides are TGTGCCAGCAGCTCTGCAGGGGGGCCCTACGAGCAGTACTTC. This gives the protein CASSSAGGPYEQYF.